Shown below are 9 T cell receptor beta chains from a single sample sequenced in a study of blood T cell repertoires in COVID-19 (dated by TCRdb to the early 2020s). The library was built by means of the immunoSEQ multiplex PCR assay. The immuneACCESS repertoire file appears here via TCRdb, limited to in-frame rearrangements. These files lack a portion of the clones; in checked studies, under half of the deficit traces to unresolved V genes, and the cause of the others is not known. This sample is represented by 150,000 to 200,000 clones; roughly nine tenths of them were singletons. The top ten clonotypes cover approximately 11% of the sample. The sequenced sample was peripheral blood. The receptors were sampled from a woman aged 55-75 years with COVID-19, enrolled during active disease.

This clone was picked up a small number of times. The chain is built from TRBV6-5 and TRBJ2-7; D call uncertain. Trimming shortened V by 6 bases and J by 6 bases, and 15 bases separated the two germline ends. The germline gives CDR1 MNHEY, CDR2 SVGAGI. The CDR3 is 13 residues long. CDR3 nucleotides: TGTGCCAGCAGAGAGAGCTACCCCGGCGAGCAGTACTTC. This encodes CASRESYPGEQYF.

The chain's CDR3 is CATSRQGSNEQYF. The CDR3 nucleotides are TGTGCCACCAGTAGACAGGGGAGCAACGAGCAGTACTTC. The V gene is TRBV15, the J gene TRBJ2-7; 8 nucleotides align to TRBD1. Trimming at V came to 6 bases and at J to 5 bases, leaving 6 bases not matched to a gene. This CDR3 spans 13 amino acids. Germline values: CDR1 LNHNV, CDR2 YYDKDF (reference sequence).

This chain joins TRBV13 and TRBJ2-1; TRBD2 is a possible D gene (5 bases). The CDR3 is 17 residues long. Between the trimmed V and J ends, which lost 1 base and 0 bases, there was a span of 13 bases. Germline CDR1 and CDR2: PRHDT and FYEKMQ (reference sequence). The CDR3 loop reads CASSLEFSGSSYNEQFF. The CDR3 DNA follows: TGTGCCAGCAGCTTAGAGTTTTCGGGAAGCTCCTACAATGAGCAGTTCTTC.

The genes are TRBV5-5 and TRBJ1-1, with D possibly matching TRBD1 (6 bases). Germline CDR1 SGHKS, CDR2 YYEKEE (reference sequence). The CDR3 sequence is 14 residues long. V lost 4 bases and J lost 5, with 15 bases in between. CDR3 DNA: TGTGCCAGCAGCCCAAGGACAGCTATTACTGAAGCTTTCTTT. It codes for CASSPRTAITEAFF.

The CDR3 sequence: CASIRGGDPLNTEAFF. The DNA for the CDR3 is TGTGCCAGTATCCGGGGCGGGGATCCATTGAACACTGAAGCTTTCTTT. The rearrangement links TRBV19 to TRBJ1-1, with D perhaps TRBD1 (5 bases). Germline V gene lookup returns CDR1 LNHDA and CDR2 SQIVND (reference sequence). V was clipped by 7 bases and J by 0 bases, with 18 bases between them. The CDR3 extends over 16 amino acids.

The J gene is TRBJ1-6, the V gene TRBV18; D unresolved. CDR3 length: 14 amino acids. Trimming removed 2 bases from V and 6 bases from J, with 8 bases in between. In germline, CDR1 is KGHSH, CDR2 LQKENI. In nucleotides, the CDR3 is TGTGCCAGCTCACCAATCCCGTCTAATTCACCCCTCCACTTT. As protein: CASSPIPSNSPLHF.

The rearrangement uses TRBV9 and TRBJ1-3; D is unclear. Deletions cut 0 bases from V and 4 bases from J, with 5 bases between. This CDR3 spans 13 amino acids. The germline gives CDR1 SGDLS, CDR2 YYNGEE. CDR3: CASSVGRGNTIYF. In nucleotides, the CDR3 is TGTGCCAGCAGCGTAGGCAGGGGAAACACCATATATTTT.

CDR3 bases: TGTGCCAGCAGCAGGGGGACTGTATGGACAGGGGCCGAGCAGTACTTC. Its translation: CASSRGTVWTGAEQYF. The rearrangement joins TRBV27 to TRBJ2-7; 9 bases are shared with TRBD1. Germline V gene sequence: CDR1 MNHEY, CDR2 SMNVEV (reference sequence). After removal of 6 bases from V and 6 bases from J, the junction contained 15 bases not matched to a gene. The CDR3 covers 16 residues.

The V call is TRBV29-1, the J call TRBJ2-7, with 10 bases that match TRBD1. The V gene's germline CDR1 is SQVTM and CDR2 ANQGSEA. V dropped 3 bases and J dropped 4; count of bases not matched to a gene: 6. CDR3 length: 14 amino acids. The CDR3 is CSVDEMGQGYEQYF. The CDR3, as DNA: TGCAGCGTTGATGAGATGGGACAGGGGTACGAGCAGTACTTC.